The rows below give T cell receptor beta chains drawn from one sample of a study of blood T cell repertoires in COVID-19. Data came from immunoSEQ multiplex PCR; TCRdb stores just in-frame clones and leaves some out. The sample has about 200,000 clones; about 86% are singletons. The sequenced material came from peripheral blood. All receptors derive from a woman aged 65 to 85 with acute or convalescent COVID-19. Both conserved end residues are part of each CDR3. Fields, in order: J gene, D gene, clone size, V gene, CDR3 DNA, CDR3 protein. A D gene is named only where the DNA matches it firmly. Part of the rows lack a size; the others show once, few, many or a class for expanded clones.

j_gene: TRBJ1-6
d_gene: TRBD1
abundance: NA
v_gene: TRBV19
CDR3nt: TGTGCCAGTAGCGCGACAGGGGGCTATTCACCCCTCCACTTT
CDR3aa: CASSATGGYSPLHF

j_gene: TRBJ1-4
d_gene: NA
abundance: NA
v_gene: TRBV7-6
CDR3nt: TGTGCCAGCAGCTTAGAGGCAGGGCGCCGCGAAAAACTGTTTTTT
CDR3aa: CASSLEAGRREKLFF

j_gene: TRBJ2-7
d_gene: TRBD2
abundance: NA
v_gene: TRBV14
CDR3nt: TGTGCCAGCAGCCATCTAGGGCCGGGAGGGACTGTGCAGTACTTC
CDR3aa: CASSHLGPGGTVQYF

j_gene: TRBJ1-1
d_gene: TRBD1
abundance: NA
v_gene: TRBV7-2
CDR3nt: TGTGCCAGCAGCACAACCTTACAGGGGAGAACTCCTGAAGCTTTCTTT
CDR3aa: CASSTTLQGRTPEAFF

j_gene: TRBJ2-1
d_gene: TRBD1
abundance: NA
v_gene: TRBV20-1
CDR3nt: TGCAGTGCTTCAAAACAGGGGAGGCAGTTCTTC
CDR3aa: CSASKQGRQFF

j_gene: TRBJ2-6
d_gene: NA
abundance: NA
v_gene: TRBV4-1
CDR3nt: TGCGCCAGCAGCCTTCTGAGACTAGGCCTTACGGGGGCCAACGTCCTGACTTTC
CDR3aa: CASSLLRLGLTGANVLTF

j_gene: TRBJ1-3
d_gene: NA
abundance: NA
v_gene: TRBV7-9
CDR3nt: TGTGCCAGCAGCTTAAGGGGTTCGGCTGGAAACACCATATATTTT
CDR3aa: CASSLRGSAGNTIYF

j_gene: TRBJ1-3
d_gene: TRBD1
abundance: NA
v_gene: TRBV6-5
CDR3nt: TGTGCCAGTAATCAGGGGGGCTCTGGAAACACCATATATTTT
CDR3aa: CASNQGGSGNTIYF

j_gene: TRBJ1-2
d_gene: TRBD1
abundance: NA
v_gene: TRBV9
CDR3nt: TGTGCCAGCAGTTACTCGACAGGGGATACTGGCTACACCTTC
CDR3aa: CASSYSTGDTGYTF

j_gene: TRBJ2-7
d_gene: NA
abundance: NA
v_gene: TRBV4-1
CDR3nt: TGCGCCAGCATGGCGGGCTCCTACGAGCAGTACTTC
CDR3aa: CASMAGSYEQYF

j_gene: TRBJ1-5
d_gene: TRBD1
abundance: NA
v_gene: TRBV6-1
CDR3nt: TGTGCCAGCAGTACCCGGGACAGATACCATTTT
CDR3aa: CASSTRDRYHF

j_gene: TRBJ2-3
d_gene: TRBD2
abundance: NA
v_gene: TRBV11-2
CDR3nt: TGTGCCAGCAGCCTCTCTAGCGGAGGTCAATATACGCAGTATTTT
CDR3aa: CASSLSSGGQYTQYF

j_gene: TRBJ2-1
d_gene: TRBD2
abundance: NA
v_gene: TRBV9
CDR3nt: TGTGCCAGCAGCCCACTAGCGGGAGGGCAAGGGCAGTTCTTC
CDR3aa: CASSPLAGGQGQFF

j_gene: TRBJ2-2
d_gene: TRBD1
abundance: NA
v_gene: TRBV6-4
CDR3nt: TGTGCCAGCAGCGCCGGGACAGGGAACACCGGGGAGCTGTTTTTT
CDR3aa: CASSAGTGNTGELFF

j_gene: TRBJ2-7
d_gene: TRBD1
abundance: NA
v_gene: TRBV15
CDR3nt: TGTGCCACCAGCAGCCTACGGACAGGGCGAAACGAGCAGTACTTC
CDR3aa: CATSSLRTGRNEQYF

j_gene: TRBJ2-7
d_gene: TRBD2
abundance: NA
v_gene: TRBV7-8
CDR3nt: TGTGCCAGCCGCGGCGGGAGCTCCTACGAGCAGTACTTC
CDR3aa: CASRGGSSYEQYF

j_gene: TRBJ2-1
d_gene: NA
abundance: NA
v_gene: TRBV5-1
CDR3nt: TGCGCCAGCAGCGCCATACAAGGAGGTGAGCAGTTCTTC
CDR3aa: CASSAIQGGEQFF

j_gene: TRBJ1-3
d_gene: NA
abundance: NA
v_gene: TRBV11-2
CDR3nt: TGTGCCAGCAGTTTAGGAGTCTCTGGAAACACCATATATTTT
CDR3aa: CASSLGVSGNTIYF

j_gene: TRBJ1-1
d_gene: NA
abundance: once
v_gene: TRBV5-4
CDR3nt: TGTGCCAGTTTCGCGGCGGGAGGACAAACTGAAGCTTTCTTT
CDR3aa: CASFAAGGQTEAFF

j_gene: TRBJ1-2
d_gene: NA
abundance: NA
v_gene: TRBV24-1
CDR3nt: TGTGCCACCAGTCAGGGATGGTTATATGGCTACACCTTC
CDR3aa: CATSQGWLYGYTF

j_gene: TRBJ2-3
d_gene: NA
abundance: NA
v_gene: TRBV2
CDR3nt: TGTGCCAGCAGTTCACAGGGTATTCGACCAGATACGCAGTATTTT
CDR3aa: CASSSQGIRPDTQYF

j_gene: TRBJ1-1
d_gene: NA
abundance: NA
v_gene: TRBV6-5
CDR3nt: TGTGCCAGCAGGAGGAGGGAGGGCGACACTGAAGCTTTCTTT
CDR3aa: CASRRREGDTEAFF

j_gene: TRBJ2-3
d_gene: NA
abundance: NA
v_gene: TRBV5-1
CDR3nt: TGCGCCAGCAGCTTGGTCGGCGTCGGCGGGGTTAGCACAGATACGCAGTATTTT
CDR3aa: CASSLVGVGGVSTDTQYF

j_gene: TRBJ1-3
d_gene: NA
abundance: NA
v_gene: TRBV5-6
CDR3nt: TGTGCCAGCAGCTCCGTCTCTGCTGGAAACACCATATATTTT
CDR3aa: CASSSVSAGNTIYF

j_gene: TRBJ1-4
d_gene: NA
abundance: NA
v_gene: TRBV25-1
CDR3nt: TGTGCCAGCAGTGACCTTACGGGGGGTCCAGAAAAACTGTTTTTT
CDR3aa: CASSDLTGGPEKLFF

j_gene: TRBJ2-6
d_gene: TRBD1
abundance: NA
v_gene: TRBV5-5
CDR3nt: TGTGCCAGCAGAACCGGGACAGGGACCCCCAACGTCCTGACTTTC
CDR3aa: CASRTGTGTPNVLTF

j_gene: TRBJ2-7
d_gene: NA
abundance: NA
v_gene: TRBV6-2/TRBV6-3
CDR3nt: TGTGCCAGCAGTTACCCATGGGGGGTCCCCTCCTACGAGCAGTACTTC
CDR3aa: CASSYPWGVPSYEQYF

j_gene: TRBJ2-1
d_gene: TRBD1
abundance: NA
v_gene: TRBV11-3
CDR3nt: TGTGCCAGCAGCTATGGAGGGACAGGGGGAATGAATGAGCAGTTCTTC
CDR3aa: CASSYGGTGGMNEQFF

j_gene: TRBJ2-5
d_gene: NA
abundance: NA
v_gene: TRBV6-2/TRBV6-3
CDR3nt: TGTGCCAGCAGTTACATCAGGGCCGGCGAGACCCAGTACTTC
CDR3aa: CASSYIRAGETQYF

j_gene: TRBJ1-5
d_gene: NA
abundance: NA
v_gene: TRBV6-1
CDR3nt: TGTGCCAGCAGTGAACGAACCAGATCCGGAGGGCCCCAGCATTTT
CDR3aa: CASSERTRSGGPQHF

j_gene: TRBJ2-2
d_gene: NA
abundance: NA
v_gene: TRBV10-3
CDR3nt: TGTGCCATCAGTGCCTATACAGGGACCGGGGAGCTGTTTTTT
CDR3aa: CAISAYTGTGELFF

j_gene: TRBJ2-7
d_gene: NA
abundance: NA
v_gene: TRBV29-1
CDR3nt: TGCAGCGTTGTCCTTCGAGGAGGGGGGGGCCGCGAGCAGTACTTC
CDR3aa: CSVVLRGGGGREQYF

j_gene: TRBJ2-5
d_gene: NA
abundance: NA
v_gene: TRBV19
CDR3nt: TGTGCCAGTACCCCCGAGGCAGCCGGAGAGACCCAGTACTTC
CDR3aa: CASTPEAAGETQYF